This TCR beta chain was sequenced for a study of patients and donors after allogeneic stem cell transplantation. The CDR3 is 14 residues long. V gave up 6 bases and J gave up 4 bases; unmatched junction bases: 5. This clonotype showed up just a few times. TCRdb re-analysed the RT-PCR reads in MiXCR, keeping a single row per CDR3 protein. The sample lists about 57,000 distinct CDR3 sequences; 10% to 15% were seen once. This clonotype was sampled from a human donor who was either an allogeneic HSCT recipient or a stem cell or donor lymphocyte infusion donor (not recorded which). It is not recorded whose cells these are; they may come from a transplant donor. Sequenced: blood, either unsorted or a sorted T cell fraction (not recorded which). The chain uses TRBV12-3 or TRBV12-4 and TRBJ2-1, with 8 bases aligning to TRBD2. DNA for the CDR3: TGTGCCAGCAGCCGGGGACTAGTTTACAATGAGCAGTTCTTC. Protein: CASSRGLVYNEQFF.